This T cell receptor (beta chain) stems from a study of graft-versus-host responses after intestinal transplantation. Study overall: Every recipient underwent anti-thymocyte globulin induction, then tacrolimus and steroids for around three years.

Repertoires were generated with immunoSEQ multiplex PCR, while TCRdb's copy carries only in-frame clones and drops some. The sample yields about 120,000 clones, around 95% seen once. Of note for this clone: Antigen: not known.

V shed 3 bases and J shed 7 bases, with 10 bases lying between them. CDR1 SGDLS and CDR2 YYNGEE come from the germline V gene. The CDR3 has 12 residues. The sequence was obtained from a human donor who received an intestinal transplant. V gene TRBV9 combines with J gene TRBJ1-2; no reliable D call. The specimen comprised unstimulated CD8+ T cells sorted from spleen or lymph node cells, sampled before intestinal transplant. CDR3 sequence: CASSGTGSGYTF. The CDR3 nucleotides are TGTGCCAGCAGCGGCACTGGGAGTGGCTACACCTTC. Looking up the rest from reference TRBV9 and TRBJ1-2 gives the full variable domain: DSGVTQTPKHLITATGQRVTLRCSPRSGDLSVYWYQQSLDQGLQFLIQYYNGEERAKGNILERFSAQQFPDLHSELNLSSLELGDSALYFCASSGTGSGYTFGSGTRLTVV.